What follows are 10 T cell receptor beta chains derived from one specimen sequenced in a study of T cells in Graves' hyperthyroidism and ophthalmopathy. Researchers took RNA transcripts and amplified the TCR beta CDR3 regions from them. When the TCR CDR3 underwent first-round RT-PCR, the HTBI primer set was used. From the multiplex PCR reads, TCRdb called clonotypes with MiXCR, one entry per CDR3 protein. The sample contains roughly 300,000 distinct CDR3 sequences, 14% of which appear only once. Specimen: blood. Receptors originate from a woman in her 30s with Graves' hyperthyroidism.

This clonotype occurred many times. This chain uses TRBV28 with TRBJ2-1; TRBD2 matches at 7 bases. The V gene's germline CDR1 is MDHEN and CDR2 SYDVKM. This CDR3 spans 15 amino acids. Germline trimming cut 3 bases from V and 6 bases from J; bases unmatched to any gene: 8. CDR3 DNA sequence: TGTGCCAGCAGTTTCGGTGGGAGGGCCCGCAATGAGCAGTTCTTC. Its protein product is CASSFGGRARNEQFF.

This clonotype was seen ten or more times. The chain has TRBV30 and TRBJ1-5, with 7 bases matching TRBD1. Germline V gene sequence: CDR1 GTSNPN, CDR2 SVGIG (reference sequence). J lost 5 bases, V lost 0 bases, and 7 bases had no gene match. The CDR3 totals 15 residues. The CDR3 loop reads CAWSVLDRADQPQHF. The CDR3 bases are TGTGCCTGGAGTGTACTCGACAGGGCCGATCAGCCCCAGCATTTT.

This clonotype was seen at least ten times. In DNA form, the CDR3 reads TGCAGTGCTAGGGGACCGCCCTCTGGGGCCAACGTCCTGACTTTC. Translating it yields CSARGPPSGANVLTF. The chain employs TRBV20-1 and TRBJ2-6, with D perhaps being TRBD1 or TRBD2 (5 bases each). CDR3 size: 15 residues. Germline V lookup: CDR1 DFQATT, CDR2 SNEGSKA (reference sequence). V lost 3 bases and J 0 bases, leaving 9 bases between the germline ends.

In its sample, this clonotype was seen a few times. This chain connects TRBV7-9 to TRBJ2-1; the D gene could be TRBD1 or TRBD2 (5 bases each). CDR1 SEHNR and CDR2 FQNEAQ come from the germline V gene (reference sequence). CDR3 length: 14 residues. The V end lost 5 bases, the J end lost 10 bases, and 18 bases lay between the germline ends. CDR3 loop: CASSHIEGRWEQFF. As DNA, the CDR3 is TGTGCCAGCAGCCATATTGAGGGACGTTGGGAGCAGTTCTTC. Filled out from reference TRBV7-9 and TRBJ2-1, the complete variable domain reads DTGVSQNPRHKITKRGQNVTFRCDPISEHNRLYWYRQTLGQGPEFLTYFQNEAQLEKSRLLSDRFSAERPKGSFSTLEIQRTEQGDSAMYLCASSHIEGRWEQFFGPGTRLTVL.

Comments on this clonotype: Mismatch with germline at one junction end may stem from a read error. The rearrangement joins TRBV6-2 or TRBV6-3 to TRBJ1-1; D unclear. The CDR3 has 15 residues. Germline assignment: CDR1 MNHEY and CDR2 SVGEGT. The CDR3, as DNA: TGTGCCAGCAGTCACTCGATGAACAGAAACACTGAAGCTTTCTTT. Protein sequence: CASSHSMNRNTEAFF.

This clonotype was seen many times. The chain joins TRBV30 to TRBJ2-7; 8 nucleotides agree with TRBD1. J gave up 3 bases and V 2 bases, and 6 bases lay outside the gene matches. There are 14 residues in the CDR3. Germline V gene sequence: CDR1 GTSNPN, CDR2 SVGIG (reference sequence). CDR3: CAWSPTGGSYEQYF. For the CDR3, the DNA is TGTGCCTGGAGTCCCACAGGGGGAAGCTACGAGCAGTACTTC.

This clonotype was observed at least ten times. CDR3: CASMEDTQYF. The CDR3 region has the DNA TGTGCCAGCATGGAGGATACGCAGTATTTT. The genes are TRBV12-3 or TRBV12-4 and TRBJ2-3; no clear D gene. Trimming took 7 bases from V and 6 from J, leaving 5 bases between them. The CDR3 contains 10 residues.

In this sample, this clonotype turned up a few times. For the CDR3, the DNA is TGTGCCAGCTCACCACTTGGACAGGGGTGGAGCGGGAGCACAGATACGCAGTATTTT. Translated: CASSPLGQGWSGSTDTQYF. J is TRBJ2-3 and V is TRBV18; TRBD1 agrees at 9 bases. The CDR3 is 19 amino acids. V lost 1 base, J lost 0 bases, and 11 bases stayed unmatched. Germline V lookup: CDR1 KGHSH, CDR2 LQKENI.

This clonotype was recorded many times. The chain links TRBV15 to TRBJ2-5; D gene ambiguous. This CDR3 is 12 amino acids long. Germline V gene data show CDR1 as LNHNV and CDR2 as YYDKDF (reference sequence). Trimming took off 1 base at V and 5 bases at J, with 5 bases between the two ends. CDR3 loop: CATSRVEETQYF. For the CDR3, the DNA is TGTGCCACCAGCAGAGTTGAGGAGACCCAGTACTTC.

The CDR3: CASSPTGVGRYGYTF. The CDR3 DNA reads TGTGCCAGCAGCCCTACCGGGGTGGGACGCTATGGCTACACCTTC. The genes are TRBV6-1 and TRBJ1-2, with D perhaps TRBD1 (5 bases). The V and J ends lost 6 bases and 4 bases respectively, with 18 bases between them. Germline CDR1 reads MNHNS; CDR2 reads SASEGT. The CDR3 is made up of 15 amino acids.